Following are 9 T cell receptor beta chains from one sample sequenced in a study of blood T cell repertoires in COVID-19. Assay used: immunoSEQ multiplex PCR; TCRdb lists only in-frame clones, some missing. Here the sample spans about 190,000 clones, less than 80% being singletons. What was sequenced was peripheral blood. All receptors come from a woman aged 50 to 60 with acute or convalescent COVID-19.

CDR3 residues: CASSIAGQGWAFF. The DNA of the CDR3 is TGTGCCAGTAGTATAGCAGGACAGGGATGGGCTTTCTTT. The chain employs TRBV19 and TRBJ1-1; 8 positions match TRBD1. The junction had 6 bases not matched to a gene; V was cut back by 1 base and J by 11 bases. Germline assignment: CDR1 LNHDA and CDR2 SQIVND (reference sequence). The length of the CDR3 is 13 residues.

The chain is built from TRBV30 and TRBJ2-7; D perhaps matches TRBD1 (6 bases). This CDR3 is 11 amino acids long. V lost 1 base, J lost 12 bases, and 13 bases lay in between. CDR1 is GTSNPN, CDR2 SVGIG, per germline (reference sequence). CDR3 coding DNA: TGTGCCTGGAGTGCCACAGGGCGCAGGTACTTC. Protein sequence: CAWSATGRRYF.

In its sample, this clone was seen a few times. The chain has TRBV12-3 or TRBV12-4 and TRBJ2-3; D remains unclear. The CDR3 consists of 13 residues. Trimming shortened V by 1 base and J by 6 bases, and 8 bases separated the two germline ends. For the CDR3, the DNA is TGTGCCAGCAGTTTAGTGAGATGGGATACGCAGTATTTT. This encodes CASSLVRWDTQYF.

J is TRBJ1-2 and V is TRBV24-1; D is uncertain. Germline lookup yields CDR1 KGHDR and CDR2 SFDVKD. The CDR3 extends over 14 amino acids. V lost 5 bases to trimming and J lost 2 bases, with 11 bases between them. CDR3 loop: CATSAAGSNYGYTF. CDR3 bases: TGTGCCACCAGTGCCGCGGGGTCCAACTATGGCTACACCTTC.

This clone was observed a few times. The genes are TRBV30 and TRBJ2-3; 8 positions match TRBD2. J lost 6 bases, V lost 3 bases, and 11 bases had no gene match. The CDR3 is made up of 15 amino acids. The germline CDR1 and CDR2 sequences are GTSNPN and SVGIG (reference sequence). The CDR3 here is CAWRISGRASDTQYF. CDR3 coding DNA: TGTGCCTGGAGGATTTCCGGGAGGGCCTCGGATACGCAGTATTTT.

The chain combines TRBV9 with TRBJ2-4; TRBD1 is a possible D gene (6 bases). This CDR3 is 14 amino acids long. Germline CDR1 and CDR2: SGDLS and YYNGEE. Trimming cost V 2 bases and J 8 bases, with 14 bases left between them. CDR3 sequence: CASSVGHESDIQYF. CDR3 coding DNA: TGTGCCAGCAGCGTGGGACACGAATCGGACATTCAGTACTTC.

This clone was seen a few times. CDR3 sequence reads: CASSSPGQGAHGNQPQHF. The CDR3 bases are TGTGCCAGCAGCTCGCCGGGACAGGGGGCCCACGGCAATCAGCCCCAGCATTTT. V is TRBV7-2 and J is TRBJ1-5; 12 positions match TRBD1. The CDR3 runs 18 residues. V dropped 4 bases and J dropped 2; count of bases not matched to a gene: 9. Per germline, CDR1 SGHTA and CDR2 FQGNSA.

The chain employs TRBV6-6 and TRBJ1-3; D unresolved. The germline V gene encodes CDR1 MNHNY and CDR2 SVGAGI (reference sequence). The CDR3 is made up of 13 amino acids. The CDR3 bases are TGTGTCTCCCGGGAGGGCTCTGGAAACACCATATATTTT. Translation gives CVSREGSGNTIYF.

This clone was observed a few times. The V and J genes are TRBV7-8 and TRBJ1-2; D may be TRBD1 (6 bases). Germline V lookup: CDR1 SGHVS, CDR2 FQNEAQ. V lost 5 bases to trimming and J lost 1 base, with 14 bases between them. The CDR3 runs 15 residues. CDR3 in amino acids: CASSRDTGFNYGYTF. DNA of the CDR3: TGTGCCAGCAGCCGAGATACAGGGTTTAACTATGGCTACACCTTC.